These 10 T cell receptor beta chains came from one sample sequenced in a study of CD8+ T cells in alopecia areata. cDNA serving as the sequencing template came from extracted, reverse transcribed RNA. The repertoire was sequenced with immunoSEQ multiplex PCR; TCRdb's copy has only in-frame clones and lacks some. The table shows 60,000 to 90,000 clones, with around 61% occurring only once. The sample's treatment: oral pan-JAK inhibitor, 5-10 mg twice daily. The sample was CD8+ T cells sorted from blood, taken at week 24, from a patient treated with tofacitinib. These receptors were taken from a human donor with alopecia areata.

The CDR3 DNA sequence: TGCGCCAGCAGCCAAAAACTAGCGGGGGTGGAGACCCAGTACTTC. This encodes CASSQKLAGVETQYF. The chain has TRBV4-1 and TRBJ2-5; 11 bases line up with TRBD2. In germline, CDR1 is MGHRA, CDR2 YSYEKL. Unmatched junction bases numbered 4, after V lost 2 bases and J lost 5 bases. This CDR3 comprises 15 residues.

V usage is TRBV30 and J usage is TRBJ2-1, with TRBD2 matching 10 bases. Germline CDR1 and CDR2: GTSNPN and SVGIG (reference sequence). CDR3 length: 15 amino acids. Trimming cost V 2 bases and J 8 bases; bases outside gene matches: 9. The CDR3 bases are TGTGCCTGGAGTATGGGGAGCGGGAGGGCCGATGAGCAGTTCTTC. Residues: CAWSMGSGRADEQFF.

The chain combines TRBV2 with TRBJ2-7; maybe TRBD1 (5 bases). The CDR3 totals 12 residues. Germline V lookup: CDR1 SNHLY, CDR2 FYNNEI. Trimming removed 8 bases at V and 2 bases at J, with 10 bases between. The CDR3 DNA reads TGTGCCAGCGCCGACAGTCCCTACGAGCAGTACTTC. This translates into CASADSPYEQYF.

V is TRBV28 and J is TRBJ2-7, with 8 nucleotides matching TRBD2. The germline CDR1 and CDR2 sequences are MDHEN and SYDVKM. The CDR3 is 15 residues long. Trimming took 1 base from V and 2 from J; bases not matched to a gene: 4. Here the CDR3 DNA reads TGTGCCAGCAGTTTATACAGCGGGGGACCCTACGAGCAGTACTTC. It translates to CASSLYSGGPYEQYF.

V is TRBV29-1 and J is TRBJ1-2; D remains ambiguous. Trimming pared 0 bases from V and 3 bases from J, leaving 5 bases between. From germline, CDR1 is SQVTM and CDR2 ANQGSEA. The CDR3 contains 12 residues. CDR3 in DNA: TGCAGCGTTGAAGACGGCTACTATGGCTACACCTTC. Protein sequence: CSVEDGYYGYTF.

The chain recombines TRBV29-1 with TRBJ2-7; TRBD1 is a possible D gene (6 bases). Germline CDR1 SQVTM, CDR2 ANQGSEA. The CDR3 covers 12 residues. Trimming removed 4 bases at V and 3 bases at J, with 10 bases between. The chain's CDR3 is CSVAKGGYEQYF. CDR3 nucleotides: TGCAGCGTTGCCAAAGGGGGCTACGAGCAGTACTTC.

This CDR3 is CASSQGGSSYEQYF. CDR3 DNA sequence: TGCGCCAGCAGCCAGGGTGGCAGCTCCTACGAGCAGTACTTC. V usage is TRBV4-3 and J usage is TRBJ2-7; D remains unclear. The V gene lost 3 bases and the J gene lost 0 bases, with 9 bases spanning the gap. CDR1 and CDR2 from the germline V gene are LGHNA and YSLEER. The CDR3 runs 14 residues.

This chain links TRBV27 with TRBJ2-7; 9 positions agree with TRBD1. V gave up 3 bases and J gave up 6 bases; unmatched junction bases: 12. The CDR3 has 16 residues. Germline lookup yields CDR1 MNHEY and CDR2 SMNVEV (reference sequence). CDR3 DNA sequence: TGTGCCAGCAGTTTCCTCTCGGGGACAGGGCCTTCCGAGCAGTACTTC. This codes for CASSFLSGTGPSEQYF.

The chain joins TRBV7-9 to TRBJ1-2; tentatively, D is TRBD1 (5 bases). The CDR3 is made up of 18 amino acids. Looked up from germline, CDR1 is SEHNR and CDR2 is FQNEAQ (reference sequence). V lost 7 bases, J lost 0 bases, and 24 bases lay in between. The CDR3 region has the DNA TGTGCCAGCACCAACCCTATTACGGCCGGGGGGACTAACTATGGCTACACCTTC. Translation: CASTNPITAGGTNYGYTF.

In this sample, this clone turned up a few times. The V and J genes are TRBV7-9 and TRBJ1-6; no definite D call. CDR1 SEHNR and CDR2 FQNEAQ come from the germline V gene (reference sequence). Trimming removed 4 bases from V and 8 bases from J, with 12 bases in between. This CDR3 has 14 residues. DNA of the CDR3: TGTGCCAGCAGCTCCCGGTGGAAGGATTCACCCCTCCACTTT. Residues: CASSSRWKDSPLHF.